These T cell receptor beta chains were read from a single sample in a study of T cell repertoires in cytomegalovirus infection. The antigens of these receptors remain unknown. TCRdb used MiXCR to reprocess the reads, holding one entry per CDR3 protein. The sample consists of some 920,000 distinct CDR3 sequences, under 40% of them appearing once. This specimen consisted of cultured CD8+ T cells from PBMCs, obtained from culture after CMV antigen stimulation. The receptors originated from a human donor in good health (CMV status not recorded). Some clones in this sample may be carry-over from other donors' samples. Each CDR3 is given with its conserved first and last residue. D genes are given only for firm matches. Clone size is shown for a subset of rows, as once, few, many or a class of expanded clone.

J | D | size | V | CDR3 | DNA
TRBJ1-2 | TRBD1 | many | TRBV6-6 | CASRTGGYGYTF | TGTGCCAGCAGGACAGGGGGTTATGGCTACACCTTC
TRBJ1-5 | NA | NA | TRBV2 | CASTWWGKSNQPQHF | TGTGCCAGCACCTGGTGGGGGAAGAGCAATCAGCCCCAGCATTTT
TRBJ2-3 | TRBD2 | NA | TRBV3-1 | CASSRLGGAEDTQYF | TGTGCCAGCAGCCGTCTGGGAGGGGCAGAAGATACGCAGTATTTT
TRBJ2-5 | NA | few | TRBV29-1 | CSVHSGGEETQYF | TGCAGCGTACACTCAGGAGGCGAGGAGACCCAGTACTTC
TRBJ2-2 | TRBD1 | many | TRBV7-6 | CASSPGQGAIGELFF | TGTGCCAGCAGCCCGGGACAGGGGGCCATCGGGGAGCTGTTTTTT
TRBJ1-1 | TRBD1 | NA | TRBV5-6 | CASSFYLSLDRIVNTEAFF | TGTGCCAGCAGCTTTTACCTCTCCCTGGACAGGATCGTTAACACTGAAGCTTTCTTT
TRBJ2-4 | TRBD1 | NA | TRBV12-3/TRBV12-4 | CASRPGTAAKNIQYF | TGTGCCAGCAGACCTGGGACAGCAGCCAAAAACATTCAGTACTTC
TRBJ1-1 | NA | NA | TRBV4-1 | CASSQKQGGSGAFF | TGCGCCAGCAGCCAAAAACAAGGAGGGAGTGGAGCTTTCTTT
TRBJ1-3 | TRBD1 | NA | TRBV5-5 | CASSPGTGGSLGNTIYF | TGTGCCAGCAGCCCCGGGACAGGGGGAAGTCTAGGAAACACCATATATTTT
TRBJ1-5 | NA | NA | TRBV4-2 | CASSQGTEPQHF | TGTGCCAGCAGCCAAGGGACAGAGCCCCAGCATTTT
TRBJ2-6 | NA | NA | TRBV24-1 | CATSDRDYVLTF | TGTGCCACCAGTGATCGGGACTACGTCCTGACTTTC
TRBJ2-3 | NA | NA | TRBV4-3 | CASSQATGPNTQYF | TGCGCCAGCAGCCAAGCCACAGGGCCAAATACGCAGTATTTT
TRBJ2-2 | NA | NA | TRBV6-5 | CASSRGALRNTGELFF | TGTGCCAGCAGTCGAGGAGCCCTTAGGAACACCGGGGAGCTGTTTTTT
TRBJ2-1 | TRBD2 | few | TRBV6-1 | CASSDWGGNDEQFF | TGTGCCAGCAGTGACTGGGGAGGGAACGATGAGCAGTTCTTC
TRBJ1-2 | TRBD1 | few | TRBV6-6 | CASSGWGQGTSYGYTF | TGTGCCAGCAGTGGATGGGGACAGGGAACGAGCTATGGCTACACCTTC
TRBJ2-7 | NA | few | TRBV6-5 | CASSYGQLPYEQYF | TGTGCCAGCAGTTACGGACAGCTCCCCTACGAGCAGTACTTC
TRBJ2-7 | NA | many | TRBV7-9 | CASSAGTYEQYF | TGTGCCAGCAGCGCTGGCACTTACGAGCAGTACTTC
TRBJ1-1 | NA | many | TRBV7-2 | CASSLEAARGMGDTEAFF | TGTGCCAGCAGCTTAGAAGCGGCCCGGGGAATGGGAGACACTGAAGCTTTCTTT
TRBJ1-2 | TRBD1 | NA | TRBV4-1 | CASSQARTGGRYGYTF | TGCGCCAGCAGCCAAGCCCGGACAGGGGGACGCTATGGCTACACCTTC
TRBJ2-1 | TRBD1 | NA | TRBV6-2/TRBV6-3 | CASRGDRGFWDEQFF | TGTGCCAGCAGGGGGGACAGGGGGTTTTGGGATGAGCAGTTCTTC
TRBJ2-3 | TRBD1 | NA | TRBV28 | CASSLPDRDGTDTQYF | TGTGCCAGCAGTTTACCGGACAGGGATGGCACAGATACGCAGTATTTT
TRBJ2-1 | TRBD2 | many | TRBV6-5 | CASSYGGGAYNEQFF | TGTGCCAGCAGTTACGGCGGGGGGGCTTACAATGAGCAGTTCTTC
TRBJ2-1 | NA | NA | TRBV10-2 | CASSEGQKFF | TGCGCCAGCAGTGAAGGACAGAAGTTCTTC
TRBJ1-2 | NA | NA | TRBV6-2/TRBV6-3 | CASRIPITQGRDNYGYTF | TGTGCCAGCAGAATACCCATTACCCAGGGGCGAGATAACTATGGCTACACCTTC
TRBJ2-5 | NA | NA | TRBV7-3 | CASSLAPGREETQYF | TGTGCCAGCAGCTTAGCCCCGGGTAGAGAGGAGACCCAGTACTTC
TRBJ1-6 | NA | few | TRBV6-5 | CASSYVGGFLHF | TGTGCCAGCAGTTACGTTGGGGGTTTTCTCCACTTT
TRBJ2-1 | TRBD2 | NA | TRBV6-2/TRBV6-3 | CASTLSGGALEQFF | TGTGCCAGCACCCTTAGCGGGGGGGCACTTGAGCAGTTCTTC
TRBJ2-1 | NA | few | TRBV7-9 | CATAGTHNEQFF | TGTGCCACCGCTGGAACCCACAATGAGCAGTTCTTC
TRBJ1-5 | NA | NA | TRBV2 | CASSAEGYNQPQHF | TGTGCCAGCAGTGCCGAGGGTTACAATCAGCCCCAGCATTTT
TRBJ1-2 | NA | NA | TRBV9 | CASSVGKGNYGYTF | TGTGCCAGCAGCGTAGGTAAAGGGAACTATGGCTACACCTTC
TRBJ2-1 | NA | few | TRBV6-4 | CASRSEGGGYDNEQFF | TGTGCCAGTCGATCAGAAGGGGGGGGTTACGACAATGAGCAGTTCTTC
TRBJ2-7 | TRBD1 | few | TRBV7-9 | CASSPPGQPYEQYF | TGTGCCAGCAGCCCACCGGGACAGCCCTACGAGCAGTACTTC
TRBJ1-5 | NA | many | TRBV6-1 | CASSESLPPGEGNQPQHF | TGTGCCAGCAGTGAAAGTTTACCACCGGGGGAAGGCAATCAGCCCCAGCATTTT
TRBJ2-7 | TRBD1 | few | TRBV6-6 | CASSQGQVLYEQYF | TGTGCCAGCAGCCAGGGACAGGTCCTGTACGAGCAGTACTTC
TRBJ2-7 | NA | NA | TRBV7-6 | CASSPLTQSSVSYEQYF | TGTGCCAGCAGCCCCTTGACCCAAAGCAGCGTGTCCTACGAGCAGTACTTC
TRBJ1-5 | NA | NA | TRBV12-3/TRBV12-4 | CASSLLQGGNQPQHF | TGTGCCAGCAGTTTACTGCAGGGTGGCAATCAGCCCCAGCATTTT
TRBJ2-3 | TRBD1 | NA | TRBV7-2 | CASSQGQRRTDTRYF | TGTGCCAGCAGCCAGGGACAGAGACGCACAGATACGCGGTATTTT
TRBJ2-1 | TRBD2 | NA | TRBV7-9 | CASSSSGGAPYNEQFF | TGTGCCAGCAGCTCTAGCGGGGGGGCTCCTTACAATGAGCAGTTCTTC
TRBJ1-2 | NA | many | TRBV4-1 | CASSQEFAQLAGYTF | TGCGCCAGCAGCCAAGAATTTGCACAGCTGGCTGGCTACACCTTC
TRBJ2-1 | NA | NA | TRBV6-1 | CASRPWTGPGNNEQFF | TGTGCCAGCAGACCTTGGACGGGACCGGGGAACAATGAGCAGTTCTTC
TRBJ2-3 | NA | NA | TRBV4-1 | CASSHFGTDTQYF | TGCGCCAGCAGCCATTTTGGTACAGATACGCAGTATTTT
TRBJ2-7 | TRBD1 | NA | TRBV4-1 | CASSQGTGGGEQYF | TGCGCCAGCAGCCAAGGGACAGGGGGAGGAGAGCAGTACTTC
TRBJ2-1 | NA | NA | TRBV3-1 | CASSQDLSREQFF | TGTGCCAGCAGCCAAGATTTGAGCAGGGAGCAGTTCTTC